The 4 T cell receptor beta chains presented below share a single source sample, sequenced in a study of PD-1 blockade in mismatch repair-deficient tumors. Sequencing used immunoSEQ multiplex PCR; TCRdb keeps in-frame clones, though not all of them. Of just under 80,000 clones in the sample, 65% to 85% are singletons; the top ten hold roughly 6%. The specimen comprised peripheral blood, sampled 44 weeks after starting pembrolizumab. The receptors come from an adult with mismatch repair-deficient cancer.

This clone was seen a few times. V and J are TRBV11-2 and TRBJ2-3; no reliable D call. Germline V gene sequence: CDR1 SGHAT, CDR2 FQNNGV. CDR3 size: 15 residues. Trimming left V 4 bases short and J 2 bases short, with 13 bases between. CDR3: CASSSSMWDTDTQYF. As DNA, the CDR3 is TGTGCCAGCAGCTCCTCGATGTGGGACACAGATACGCAGTATTTT.

V and J are TRBV15 and TRBJ1-2; the D gene is possibly TRBD1 (6 bases). This CDR3 spans 15 amino acids. V dropped 5 bases and J dropped 2 bases, with 15 bases sitting between them. The germline V gene encodes CDR1 LNHNV and CDR2 YYDKDF (reference sequence). CDR3: CATSRRGAGNYGYTF. CDR3 bases: TGTGCCACCAGCCGCCGGGGGGCGGGGAACTATGGCTACACCTTC.

The J gene is TRBJ2-1, the V gene TRBV4-1; D may be TRBD1 (6 bases). CDR1 MGHRA and CDR2 YSYEKL come from the germline V gene. This CDR3 contains 16 residues. The V end lost 1 base, the J end lost 2 bases, and 12 bases lay between the germline ends. CDR3 sequence (DNA): TGCGCCAGCAGCCAAGCGGCCAGGGGAACCTACAATGAGCAGTTCTTC. This translates into CASSQAARGTYNEQFF.

The V gene is TRBV11-3, the J gene TRBJ2-2; D unclear. This CDR3 spans 15 amino acids. V lost 5 bases and J lost 6, with 16 bases in between. In germline, CDR1 is SGHNT, CDR2 YENEEA. In DNA form, the CDR3 reads TGTGCCAGCAGCCCTATTCGGGTCGCTCCCGGGGAGCTGTTTTTT. Protein sequence: CASSPIRVAPGELFF.